This T cell receptor beta chain was sequenced during a study of blood T cell repertoires in COVID-19. The CDR3 runs to 16 residues. The V gene end was trimmed by 5 bases and the J gene end by 5 bases; junction bases not matched to a gene: 13. The germline V gene encodes CDR1 SGHTA and CDR2 FQGNSA. The data were produced by immunoSEQ multiplex PCR, yet TCRdb's version contains in-frame clones alone and is incomplete. The repertoire includes 400,000 to 550,000 clones, about 89% of them detected once, and roughly 4.3% sits in the top ten. This TCR was sampled from a woman between 25 and 40 years old with acute or convalescent COVID-19. The sequenced sample consisted of peripheral blood. V gene TRBV7-2 combines with J gene TRBJ1-1; TRBD1 matches 8 bases. In DNA, the CDR3 is TGTGCCAGCAGCCCCTCGTATACAGGGGGTTGGACTGAAGCTTTCTTT. It yields the protein CASSPSYTGGWTEAFF.